These 20 T cell receptor beta chains were all obtained from the same sample, sequenced in a study of blood T cells in healthy people across ages. A J-beta primer mix and a sample-barcoded 5' primer were used in a second PCR of about 7 to 12 cycles. TCRdb fed the 5' RACE reads into MiXCR, producing one record per CDR3 protein. The repertoire holds about 1.6 million distinct CDR3 sequences, with almost 35% as singletons. Source material: blood. Source of these receptors: a young woman in good health.

This clonotype was detected ten times or more. The chain employs TRBV20-1 and TRBJ2-5, with D uncertain. CDR1 DFQATT and CDR2 SNEGSKA come from the germline V gene (reference sequence). The ends were cut back, 4 bases at V and 1 base at J, with 7 bases in the middle. The CDR3 runs to 12 residues. CDR3 amino acids: CSAIVLQETQYF. CDR3 in DNA: TGCAGTGCTATCGTACTCCAAGAGACCCAGTACTTC.

V gene TRBV7-9 combines with J gene TRBJ2-7; 7 bases map to TRBD2. Germline V gene data show CDR1 as SEHNR and CDR2 as FQNEAQ (reference sequence). The V and J ends lost 1 base and 5 bases, in that order; junction bases with no gene match: 8. This CDR3 contains 15 residues. The CDR3, as DNA: TGTGCCAGCAGCTTAGGGCGCGGGAGCCTCCACGAGCAGTACTTC. Its translation is CASSLGRGSLHEQYF.

The genes are TRBV28 and TRBJ1-1; D might be TRBD1 (6 bases). V shed 8 bases and J shed 11 bases, with 15 bases lying between them. The CDR3 loop spans 11 amino acids. CDR1 MDHEN and CDR2 SYDVKM come from the germline V gene. The CDR3 nucleotides are TGTGCCAGCGGAGCAGGGGCTTTGGCTTTCTTT. As protein: CASGAGALAFF.

This clonotype has just one count. The chain combines TRBV21-1 with TRBJ2-2; the table's D gene call, TRBD1, was not cross checked with the DNA. TRBV21-1 is listed as a pseudogene. CDR3 size: 17 residues. CDR3 sequence: CASSPLIRAAGTRELFF. CDR3 DNA sequence: TGTGCCAGCAGCCCCCTAATAAGGGCGGCGGGCACCAGGGAGCTGTTTTTT.

This clonotype was detected a few times. The chain recombines TRBV20-1 with TRBJ2-1; no reliable D call. The CDR3 contains 11 residues. The V end lost 6 bases, the J end lost 10 bases, and 13 bases lay between the germline ends. Germline CDR1 reads DFQATT; CDR2 reads SNEGSKA (reference sequence). For the CDR3, the DNA is TGCAGTGCCCCCGGCCGACAAGAGCAGTTCTTC. This gives the protein CSAPGRQEQFF.

There are a few counts of this clonotype. The chain joins TRBV20-1 to TRBJ2-5; TRBD2 matches 9 bases. The CDR3 contains 14 residues. Germline CDR1 DFQATT, CDR2 SNEGSKA (reference sequence). The CDR3, as DNA: TGCAGCGTGGGGAATAGCGGGGGCGGTGAGACCCAGTACTTC. Protein: CSVGNSGGGETQYF.

This clonotype has just a few counts. The rearrangement uses TRBV6-2 or TRBV6-3 and TRBJ2-3; either TRBD1 or TRBD2 may supply D (5 bases each). V was clipped by 2 bases and J by 2 bases, with 8 bases between them. CDR1 is MNHEY and CDR2 is SVGEGT in the germline V gene. This CDR3 spans 14 amino acids. This chain's CDR3 is CASSYGGYTDTQYF. The DNA for the CDR3 is TGTGCCAGCAGTTACGGGGGATACACAGATACGCAGTATTTT.

In its sample, this clonotype was seen a few times. This chain joins TRBV6-1 and TRBJ2-3; 8 bases align to TRBD2. V lost 3 bases, J lost 0 bases, and 2 bases stayed unmatched. Germline V CDR1 and CDR2: MNHNS, SASEGT. This CDR3 has 15 amino acids. Here the CDR3 DNA reads TGTGCCAGCAGTGACATAGCGGGGAGCACAGATACGCAGTATTTT. Translating gives CASSDIAGSTDTQYF.

The V and J genes are TRBV2 and TRBJ1-2, with D maybe TRBD1 (6 bases). Germline CDR1 and CDR2: SNHLY and FYNNEI. The CDR3 spans 15 residues. V lost 3 bases and J lost 7, with 18 bases in between. CDR3 nucleotide sequence: TGTGCCAGCAGTGAGAGGCAGGGGATTGTTGGTGGCTACACCTTC. Its translation is CASSERQGIVGGYTF.

The table lists this clonotype with many counts. This chain uses TRBV18 with TRBJ2-7; 7 nucleotides agree with TRBD2. Germline V gene lookup returns CDR1 KGHSH and CDR2 LQKENI. The CDR3 loop spans 15 amino acids. After removal of 2 bases from V and 2 bases from J, the junction contained 6 bases not matched to a gene. This chain's CDR3 is CASSPSGGGTYEQYF. The CDR3 DNA sequence: TGTGCCAGCTCACCATCCGGGGGAGGGACCTACGAGCAGTACTTC.

A remark on this clonotype: A much larger clone sits a single nucleotide away, making a read error possible. The gene calls are TRBV12-3 or TRBV12-4 and TRBJ1-5; possibly TRBD1 for D (5 bases). The CDR3 has 14 residues. The CDR3, as DNA: TGTACCAGCAGTTTAGCCAGGGGCAATCAGCCCCAGCATTTT. Amino acid sequence: CTSSLARGNQPQHF.

Only a few counts were recorded for this clonotype. The gene calls are TRBV3-1 and TRBJ2-1; D is unclear. Trimming removed 0 bases at V and 3 bases at J, with 6 bases between. The CDR3 length is 14 residues. CDR1 and CDR2 (germline): LGHDT, YNNKEL (reference sequence). The CDR3 nucleotides are TGTGCCAGCAGCCAAGACCACTACTACAATGAGCAGTTCTTC. Translating gives CASSQDHYYNEQFF.

This clonotype has only a few counts. The V and J genes are TRBV5-1 and TRBJ1-1, with a possible D match to TRBD1 (5 bases). The V and J ends lost 4 bases and 0 bases respectively, with 13 bases between them. Germline assignment: CDR1 SGHRS and CDR2 YFSETQ. The CDR3 extends over 15 amino acids. Written as DNA, the CDR3 is TGCGCCAGCAGCCCCCTGAGGACACTGAACACTGAAGCTTTCTTT. Translating it yields CASSPLRTLNTEAFF.

This clonotype was counted once. A read error may be the cause here, since a much bigger clone is one base away. This rearrangement joins TRBV5-1 to TRBJ1-2, with D uncertain. CDR1 and CDR2 from the germline V gene are SGHRS and YFSETQ. CDR3 length: 14 residues. CDR3 amino acids: CASSLERANYDYTF. The CDR3 nucleotides read TGCGCCAGCAGCTTAGAGAGGGCTAACTATGACTACACCTTC.

This clonotype has only a few counts. The chain employs TRBV14 and TRBJ2-2, with D hard to call. Per germline, CDR1 SGHDN and CDR2 FVKESK. Trimming left V 2 bases short and J 5 bases short, with 15 bases between. This CDR3 is built from 16 residues. The CDR3 sequence is CASSQFLTPRTGELFF. CDR3 DNA sequence: TGTGCCAGCAGCCAATTCCTCACGCCAAGAACCGGGGAGCTGTTTTTT.

This clonotype was picked up many times. The rearrangement links TRBV5-1 to TRBJ2-2; the D is unclear. The V end was cut by 1 base, the J end by 5 bases, with 6 bases between. Germline CDR1 reads SGHRS; CDR2 reads YFSETQ. This CDR3 has 13 amino acids. CDR3 in DNA: TGCGCCAGCAGCTTGAGGGTTACCGGGGAGCTGTTTTTT. It specifies CASSLRVTGELFF.

There are many counts of this clonotype. The chain links TRBV2 to TRBJ2-7; the D gene is possibly TRBD2 (5 bases). Trimming pared 5 bases from V and 7 bases from J, leaving 12 bases between. CDR1 SNHLY and CDR2 FYNNEI come from the germline V gene. The CDR3 runs to 12 residues. As DNA, the CDR3 is TGTGCCAGCAGTCTTGGGAGAGAAGAGCAGTACTTC. It encodes CASSLGREEQYF.

Of note for this clonotype: A much more abundant neighbour one base away suggests this may be a read error. The chain has TRBV4-1 and TRBJ2-2, with TRBD1 matching over 8 bases. Per germline, CDR1 MGHRA and CDR2 YSYEKL. CDR3 length: 16 residues. CDR3 nucleotide sequence: TGCGTCAGCAGCCAAATAGGGACAGGGAACACCGGGGAGCTGTTTTTT. Translation gives CVSSQIGTGNTGELFF.

This clonotype was observed a handful of times. The chain links TRBV9 to TRBJ2-5, with 9 positions matching TRBD1. Unmatched junction bases numbered 7, after V lost 6 bases and J lost 4 bases. The CDR3 covers 14 residues. Germline lookup yields CDR1 SGDLS and CDR2 YYNGEE. For the CDR3, the DNA is TGTGCCAGCAACGCAAGGACAGGGGCAGAGACCCAGTACTTC. Translated: CASNARTGAETQYF.

This clonotype was detected a few times. The V and J genes are TRBV7-8 and TRBJ2-7; no firm D call. The CDR3 totals 12 residues. V was trimmed by 5 bases and J by 3 bases, leaving 8 bases between them. Germline CDR1 is SGHVS and CDR2 is FQNEAQ. CDR3 DNA: TGTGCCAGCAGCGCCCAGAACTACGAGCAGTACTTC. Translation: CASSAQNYEQYF.